This passage covers 26 T cell receptor beta chains from one sample sequenced in a study of CXCR3-negative and CXCR3-positive naive CD8 T cells. The authors prepared UMI-labeled TRB cDNA libraries by 5' RACE. TCRdb re-called the 5' RACE reads; one entry per CDR3 protein, DNA not given. The repertoire table contains 70,000 to 95,000 distinct CDR3 sequences. Sequencing input: naive CXCR3- CD8+ T cells from blood. As for subset: CD45RO-CCR7+CD27+CD95- naive CD8+ T cells lacking CXCR3 (TNR3-). The source of these receptors is a human donor in good health. Some clones in this sample may be carry-over from other donors' samples.

The chain links TRBV29-1 to TRBJ2-7. This CDR3 region has 12 residues. Germline lookup yields CDR1 SQVTM and CDR2 ANQGSEA. The CDR3 region is CSVEEPNYEQYF.

This rearrangement joins TRBV28 to TRBJ1-1; TCRdb lists TRBD1, though no DNA is available to test this call. CDR1 is MDHEN, CDR2 SYDVKM, per germline. The length of the CDR3 is 12 residues. The CDR3 reads CASSSRRGEAFF. Using reference TRBV28 and TRBJ1-1 for the parts outside the CDR3, the full variable domain is DVKVTQSSRYLVKRTGEKVFLECVQDMDHENMFWYRQDPGLGLRLIYFSYDVKMKEKGDIPEGYSVSREKKERFSLILESASTNQTSMYLCASSSRRGEAFFGQGTRLTVV.

The chain is built from TRBV27 and TRBJ2-2. Germline CDR1 reads MNHEY; CDR2 reads SMNVEV (reference sequence). This CDR3 region has 13 residues. The chain's CDR3 is CASSTLATGELFF.

The J gene is TRBJ2-1, the V gene TRBV15; TCRdb designates TRBD1, a call that cannot be tested without DNA. The CDR3 is made up of 15 amino acids. In germline, CDR1 is LNHNV, CDR2 YYDKDF (reference sequence). CDR3 loop: CATSGAGPGKHEQFF.

J is TRBJ2-7 and V is TRBV11-3; the D call of TRBD1 rests on TCRdb alone, since no DNA is present to check it. Germline values: CDR1 SGHNT, CDR2 YENEEA. This CDR3 is built from 15 residues. This chain's CDR3 is CASSLDEGGFLEQYF.

CDR3 loop: CASSQGGPSVEQFF. The chain employs TRBV3-1 and TRBJ2-1; TCRdb calls TRBD1, which cannot be checked without DNA. This CDR3 comprises 14 residues. CDR1 and CDR2 from the germline V gene are LGHDT and YNNKEL (reference sequence).

V and J are TRBV7-8 and TRBJ2-2. CDR3 size: 14 residues. Germline values: CDR1 SGHVS, CDR2 FQNEAQ. CDR3 in amino acids: CASSLEAVRRELFF.

The chain recombines TRBV7-6 with TRBJ2-3; checking the TCRdb D call of TRBD1 is not possible without DNA. CDR1 SGHVS and CDR2 FNYEAQ come from the germline V gene. The CDR3 covers 15 residues. This CDR3 reads CASSPWDGSTDTQYF.

The rearrangement uses TRBV30 and TRBJ2-7; TCRdb returns TRBD1, unconfirmable since there is no DNA. The CDR3 sequence is 15 residues long. From germline, CDR1 is GTSNPN and CDR2 SVGIG (reference sequence). The chain's CDR3 is CAWSTGTGTKDEQYF.

The chain combines TRBV5-4 with TRBJ2-2; TCRdb outputs TRBD2, but without DNA this stays unchecked. CDR1 and CDR2 (germline): SGHNT, YYREEE (reference sequence). The CDR3 is 16 amino acids. CDR3 protein: CASSWGLAGGTGELFF. Together with reference TRBV5-4 and TRBJ2-2, the CDR3 gives the full variable domain: ETGVTQSPTHLIKTRGQQVTLRCSSQSGHNTVSWYQQALGQGPQFIFQYYREEENGRGNFPPRFSGLQFPNYSSELNVNALELDDSALYLCASSWGLAGGTGELFFGEGSRLTVL.

This chain uses TRBV7-6 with TRBJ1-1. This CDR3 is built from 14 residues. Germline CDR1 is SGHVS and CDR2 is FNYEAQ. CDR3 amino acids: CASSPLGEDTEAFF. Full variable domain (rest looked up from reference TRBV7-6 and TRBJ1-1): GAGVSQSPRYKVTKRGQDVALRCDPISGHVSLYWYRQALGQGPEFLTYFNYEAQQDKSGLPNDRFSAERPEGSISTLTIQRTEQRDSAMYRCASSPLGEDTEAFFGQGTRLTVV.

The V and J genes are TRBV15 and TRBJ2-3; there is no DNA to check the TCRdb D call of TRBD2. Germline-derived CDR1 and CDR2 are LNHNV and YYDKDF (reference sequence). The CDR3 contains 18 residues. Here the CDR3 reads CATSRDPVDYRQTDTQYF.

J is TRBJ1-4 and V is TRBV29-1. This CDR3 spans 14 amino acids. The germline V gene encodes CDR1 SQVTM and CDR2 ANQGSEA. Here the CDR3 reads CSVLDREGPEKLFF.

V usage is TRBV4-2 and J usage is TRBJ2-1; TCRdb outputs TRBD2, but without DNA this stays unchecked. In germline, CDR1 is LGHNA, CDR2 YNFKEQ. The length of the CDR3 is 15 residues. CDR3 amino acids: CASSLLAGGMNEQFF.

The genes are TRBV4-2 and TRBJ2-5; the D call of TRBD1 rests on TCRdb alone, since no DNA is present to check it. CDR1 is LGHNA and CDR2 is YNFKEQ in the germline V gene. There are 16 residues in the CDR3. CDR3 protein: CASSQDLGQGAETQYF.

V is TRBV7-9 and J is TRBJ2-1; the D call from TCRdb, TRBD2, cannot be confirmed without DNA. The germline V gene encodes CDR1 SEHNR and CDR2 FQNEAQ (reference sequence). The CDR3 runs to 19 residues. CDR3 amino acids: CASSLSPYTVAGKGNEQFF. The full variable domain, in which reference TRBV7-9 and TRBJ2-1 provide the parts outside the CDR3, is DTGVSQNPRHKITKRGQNVTFRCDPISEHNRLYWYRQTLGQGPEFLTYFQNEAQLEKSRLLSDRFSAERPKGSFSTLEIQRTEQGDSAMYLCASSLSPYTVAGKGNEQFFGPGTRLTVL.

This chain connects TRBV2 to TRBJ2-5; without DNA, the TCRdb call of TRBD1 cannot be checked. Germline-derived CDR1 and CDR2 are SNHLY and FYNNEI. The CDR3 runs to 13 residues. The CDR3 spells CASTLGPGETQYF. Using reference TRBV2 and TRBJ2-5 for the parts outside the CDR3, the full variable domain is EPEVTQTPSHQVTQMGQEVILRCVPISNHLYFYWYRQILGQKVEFLVSFYNNEISEKSEIFDDQFSVERPDGSNFTLKIRSTKLEDSAMYFCASTLGPGETQYFGPGTRLLVL.

The chain uses TRBV6-6 and TRBJ2-2; the D call from TCRdb, TRBD2, cannot be confirmed without DNA. Looked up from germline, CDR1 is MNHNY and CDR2 is SVGAGI (reference sequence). The CDR3 is made up of 15 amino acids. The CDR3 spells CASSSNSGGTGELFF.

The chain has TRBV4-3 and TRBJ1-1. This CDR3 has 15 amino acids. Germline V gives CDR1 LGHNA, CDR2 YSLEER. CDR3: CASSQEGSLNTEAFF.

The chain is built from TRBV7-6 and TRBJ2-6. CDR3 size: 17 residues. CDR1 and CDR2 (germline): SGHVS, FNYEAQ. CDR3 sequence: CASSSMIGDSGANVLTF.

The chain recombines TRBV5-5 with TRBJ1-2. Germline V gene data show CDR1 as SGHKS and CDR2 as YYEKEE (reference sequence). CDR3 length equals 12 residues. CDR3: CASSPGDYGYTF.

The gene calls are TRBV9 and TRBJ2-7. CDR1 and CDR2 (germline): SGDLS, YYNGEE. The CDR3 runs 14 residues. The CDR3 loop reads CASSAKITPYEQYF.

V is TRBV20-1 and J is TRBJ2-1; with no DNA, the TCRdb D assignment of TRBD1 cannot be verified. Germline assignment: CDR1 DFQATT and CDR2 SNEGSKA (reference sequence). This CDR3 is 13 amino acids long. The CDR3 region is CSARDQGANEQFF.

The chain carries TRBV11-2 and TRBJ2-1. The CDR3 consists of 15 residues. The V gene's germline CDR1 is SGHAT and CDR2 FQNNGV. CDR3 loop: CASSLVRNPYNEQFF.

The chain recombines TRBV12-3 or TRBV12-4 with TRBJ2-5; the D gene TCRdb calls, TRBD1, cannot be checked with no DNA. The length of the CDR3 is 13 residues. The CDR3 region is CASSFQGRETQYF.

The genes are TRBV6-5 and TRBJ2-3; TCRdb reports TRBD1, a call that lacks DNA to check it against. Germline loops: CDR1 MNHEY, CDR2 SVGAGI. The CDR3 has 14 residues. The CDR3 loop reads CASSRDRLTDTQYF.